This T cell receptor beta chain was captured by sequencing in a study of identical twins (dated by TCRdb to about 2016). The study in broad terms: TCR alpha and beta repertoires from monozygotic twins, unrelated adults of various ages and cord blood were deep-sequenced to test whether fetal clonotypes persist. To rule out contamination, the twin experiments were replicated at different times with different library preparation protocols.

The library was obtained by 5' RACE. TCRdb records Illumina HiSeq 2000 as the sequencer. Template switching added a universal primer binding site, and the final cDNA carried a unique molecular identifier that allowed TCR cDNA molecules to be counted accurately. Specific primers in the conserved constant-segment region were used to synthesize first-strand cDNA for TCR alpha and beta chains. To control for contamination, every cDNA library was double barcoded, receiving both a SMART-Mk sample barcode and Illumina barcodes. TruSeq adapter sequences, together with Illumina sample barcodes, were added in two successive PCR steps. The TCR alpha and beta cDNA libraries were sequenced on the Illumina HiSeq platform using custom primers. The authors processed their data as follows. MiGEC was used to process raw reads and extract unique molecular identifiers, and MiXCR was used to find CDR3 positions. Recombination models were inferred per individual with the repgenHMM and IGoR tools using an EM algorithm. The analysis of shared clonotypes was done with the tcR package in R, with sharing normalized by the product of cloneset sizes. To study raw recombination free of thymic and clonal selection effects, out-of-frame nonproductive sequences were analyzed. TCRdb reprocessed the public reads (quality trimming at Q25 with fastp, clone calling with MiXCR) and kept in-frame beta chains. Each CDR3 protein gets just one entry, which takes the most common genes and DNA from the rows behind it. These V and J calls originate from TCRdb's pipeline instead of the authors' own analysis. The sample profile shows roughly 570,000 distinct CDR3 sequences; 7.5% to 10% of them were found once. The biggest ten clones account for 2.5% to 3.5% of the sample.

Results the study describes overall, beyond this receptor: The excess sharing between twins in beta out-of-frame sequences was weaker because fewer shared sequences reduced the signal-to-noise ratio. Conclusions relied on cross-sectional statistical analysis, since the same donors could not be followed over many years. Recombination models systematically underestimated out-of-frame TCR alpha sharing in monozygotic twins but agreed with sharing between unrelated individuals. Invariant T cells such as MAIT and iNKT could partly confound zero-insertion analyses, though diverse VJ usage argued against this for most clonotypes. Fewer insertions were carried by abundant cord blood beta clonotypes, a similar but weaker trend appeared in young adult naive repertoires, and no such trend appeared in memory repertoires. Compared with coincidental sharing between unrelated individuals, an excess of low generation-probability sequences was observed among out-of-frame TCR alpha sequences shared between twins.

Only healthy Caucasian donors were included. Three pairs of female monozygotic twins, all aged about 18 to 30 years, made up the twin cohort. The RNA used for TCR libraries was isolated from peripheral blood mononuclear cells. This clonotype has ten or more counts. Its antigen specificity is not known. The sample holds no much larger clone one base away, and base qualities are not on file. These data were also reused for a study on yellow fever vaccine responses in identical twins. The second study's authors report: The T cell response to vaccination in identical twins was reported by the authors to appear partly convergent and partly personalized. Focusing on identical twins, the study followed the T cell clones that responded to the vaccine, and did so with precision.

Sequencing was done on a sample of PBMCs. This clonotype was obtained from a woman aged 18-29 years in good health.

The CDR3 in this case is CASSFVLETQYF. DNA sequence: TGTGCCAGCAGCTTTGTATTGGAGACCCAGTACTTC. The rearrangement combines TRBV12-3 or TRBV12-4 with TRBJ2-5; the D gene is unclear. V is reduced by 6 bases and J by 5 bases, leaving a spacing of 10 bases between them. CDR3 length: 12 amino acids, cysteine to phenylalanine. The only DNA kept is the CDR3, 36 bases in frame from the first base.